Shown below are 28 T cell receptor beta chains from a single sample sequenced in a study of blood T cell repertoires in COVID-19. Libraries were prepared by immunoSEQ multiplex PCR; TCRdb keeps only in-frame clonotypes and omits some of them. The sample has 200,000 to 250,000 clones, around nine tenths seen once. Sequencing was performed on PBMCs or T cells enriched from blood (not recorded which). All receptors come from a woman aged 25 to 39 who had been exposed to COVID-19.

The chain combines TRBV4-1 with TRBJ1-2, with D unclear. CDR3 length: 14 residues. The germline CDR1 and CDR2 sequences are MGHRA and YSYEKL. Trimming shortened V by 2 bases and J by 4 bases, and 11 bases separated the two germline ends. The DNA for the CDR3 is TGCGCCAGCAGCCAATCCGGGTTTCCCTATGGCTACACCTTC. Encoded protein: CASSQSGFPYGYTF.

J is TRBJ2-1 and V is TRBV5-5; 7 bases line up with TRBD2. The CDR3 has 15 amino acids. Trimming took 8 bases from V and 7 from J; bases not matched to a gene: 15. In germline, CDR1 is SGHKS, CDR2 YYEKEE (reference sequence). CDR3 nucleotide sequence: TGTGCCAGTAAAAGGGCGGGAGATAATTCGAATGAGCAGTTCTTC. Amino acid sequence: CASKRAGDNSNEQFF. Combining the CDR3 with reference TRBV5-5 and TRBJ2-1 gives the whole variable domain DAGVTQSPTHLIKTRGQQVTLRCSPISGHKSVSWYQQVLGQGPQFIFQYYEKEERGRGNFPDRFSARQFPNYSSELNVNALLLGDSALYLCASKRAGDNSNEQFFGPGTRLTVL.

V gene TRBV19 combines with J gene TRBJ2-1; 14 bases fit TRBD2. J gave up 4 bases and V 6 bases, and 11 bases lay outside the gene matches. Germline CDR1 and CDR2: LNHDA and SQIVND (reference sequence). The CDR3 length is 18 residues. CDR3: CASRRGTSGSPRYNEQFF. CDR3 DNA sequence: TGTGCCAGTAGGAGAGGGACTAGCGGGAGTCCTAGGTACAATGAGCAGTTCTTC.

This chain joins TRBV15 and TRBJ1-1; TRBD1 might be the D (6 bases). V lost 1 base, J lost 10 bases, and 16 bases lay in between. Germline values: CDR1 LNHNV, CDR2 YYDKDF (reference sequence). This CDR3 spans 14 amino acids. Here the CDR3 DNA reads TGTGCCACCAGCAGAGTAGCAGGGGATTCTGGAGCTTTCTTT. Translated, it gives CATSRVAGDSGAFF.

This chain connects TRBV10-2 to TRBJ2-7; perhaps TRBD2 as D (6 bases). Trimming took off 8 bases at V and 2 bases at J, with 16 bases between the two ends. This CDR3 is 14 amino acids long. In germline, CDR1 is WSHSY, CDR2 SAAADI. The CDR3 DNA reads TGCGCCAGCGGCGAACCTAGCGAGACCTACGAGCAGTACTTC. Amino acid sequence: CASGEPSETYEQYF.

The J gene is TRBJ1-1, the V gene TRBV15, with 7 bases that match TRBD1. Trimming took 1 base from V and 0 from J; bases not matched to a gene: 11. The CDR3 has 18 residues. Germline values: CDR1 LNHNV, CDR2 YYDKDF (reference sequence). Here the CDR3 DNA reads TGTGCCACCAGCAGAGTGCGGGGGGACAGTTACATGAACACTGAAGCTTTCTTT. It codes for CATSRVRGDSYMNTEAFF.

V usage is TRBV5-6 and J usage is TRBJ2-7; D unresolved. CDR1 is SGHDT and CDR2 is YYEEEE in the germline V gene. The CDR3 length is 13 residues. The V end lost 1 base, the J end lost 3 bases, and 8 bases lay between the germline ends. CDR3 region: CASSLNRNYEQYF. Written as DNA, the CDR3 is TGTGCCAGCAGCTTGAACAGAAACTACGAGCAGTACTTC.

V gene TRBV18 combines with J gene TRBJ1-6; 7 bases agree with TRBD1. J lost 10 bases, V lost 3 bases, and 9 bases had no gene match. CDR1 and CDR2 (germline): KGHSH, LQKENI. The CDR3 spans 15 residues. The DNA for the CDR3 is TGTGCCAGCTCACCCCGACAGGGATTCGGCTCACCCCTCCACTTT. Translating gives CASSPRQGFGSPLHF.

This sequence joins TRBV24-1 and TRBJ2-5, with TRBD1 identical over 10 bases. V trimming: 5 bases; J trimming: 5 bases; junction bases outside the gene matches: 10. The CDR3 consists of 16 residues. In germline, CDR1 is KGHDR, CDR2 SFDVKD. The CDR3 DNA reads as TGTGCCACCAGTGCCTCGGGGACAGGGGATTCGGAGACCCAGTACTTC. It translates to CATSASGTGDSETQYF.

The chain is built from TRBV6-5 and TRBJ1-6, with a possible D match to TRBD1 (6 bases). Germline V gene data show CDR1 as MNHEY and CDR2 as SVGAGI. Trimming left V 7 bases short and J 8 bases short, with 12 bases between. The CDR3 runs 13 residues. The CDR3 loop is CASIGQGHSPLHF. CDR3 DNA sequence: TGTGCCAGCATCGGGCAGGGGCATTCACCCCTCCACTTT.

The rearrangement uses TRBV15 and TRBJ1-3; D unclear. The V and J ends lost 3 bases and 0 bases respectively, with 12 bases between them. Germline loops: CDR1 LNHNV, CDR2 YYDKDF (reference sequence). This CDR3 contains 16 residues. CDR3 sequence reads: CATSRTLPSSGNTIYF. CDR3 DNA sequence: TGTGCCACCAGCAGGACTCTCCCGAGCTCTGGAAACACCATATATTTT. Drawing the rest from reference TRBV15 and TRBJ1-3, the complete variable domain is DAMVIQNPRYQVTQFGKPVTLSCSQTLNHNVMYWYQQKSSQAPKLLFHYYDKDFNNEADTPDNFQSRRPNTSFCFLDIRSPGLGDTAMYLCATSRTLPSSGNTIYFGEGSWLTVV.

This clone was detected once. The V gene is TRBV28, the J gene TRBJ1-6; 9 bases agree with TRBD1. After removal of 3 bases from V and 9 bases from J, the junction contained 9 bases not matched to a gene. The CDR3 is made up of 16 amino acids. Germline V CDR1 and CDR2: MDHEN, SYDVKM. CDR3 residues: CASSFPSGTGSSPLHF. In nucleotides, the CDR3 is TGTGCCAGCAGTTTCCCCTCCGGGACAGGGAGTTCACCCCTCCACTTT.

This sequence joins TRBV19 and TRBJ2-7; the D gene is possibly TRBD2 (6 bases). Germline V CDR1 and CDR2: LNHDA, SQIVND (reference sequence). V shed 5 bases and J shed 2 bases, with 16 bases lying between them. This CDR3 region has 15 residues. The CDR3: CASSPGGTVTYEQYF. The CDR3 DNA sequence: TGTGCCAGTAGTCCGGGCGGGACGGTTACCTACGAGCAGTACTTC. The full variable domain, rest sourced from reference TRBV19 and TRBJ2-7, is DGGITQSPKYLFRKEGQNVTLSCEQNLNHDAMYWYRQDPGQGLRLIYYSQIVNDFQKGDIAEGYSVSREKKESFPLTVTSAQKNPTAFYLCASSPGGTVTYEQYFGPGTRLTVT.

This chain joins TRBV2 and TRBJ1-2; a possible D gene is TRBD1 (5 bases). V was cut by 3 bases and J by 4 bases, with 9 bases left in between. CDR1 SNHLY and CDR2 FYNNEI come from the germline V gene. The CDR3 is 13 residues long. The CDR3 region is CASSDREIYGYTF. DNA for the CDR3: TGTGCCAGCAGTGACAGGGAAATCTATGGCTACACCTTC.

The rearrangement joins TRBV29-1 to TRBJ2-5; no clear D gene. This CDR3 has 10 residues. V lost 5 bases and J lost 3, with 4 bases in between. Germline V CDR1 and CDR2: SQVTM, ANQGSEA. CDR3 sequence (DNA): TGCAGCGTTCGGGAAGAGACCCAGTACTTC. Amino acids: CSVREETQYF.

J is TRBJ1-5 and V is TRBV29-1; D remains unclear. V gave up 3 bases and J gave up 6 bases, with 21 bases separating them. The CDR3 consists of 16 residues. CDR1 SQVTM and CDR2 ANQGSEA come from the germline V gene. The CDR3 coding sequence is TGCAGCGTTGATGGGCATTACCCGAAGGCAGTTCAGCCCCAGCATTTT. Its translation is CSVDGHYPKAVQPQHF. Full variable domain (remainder filled in from reference TRBV29-1 and TRBJ1-5): SAVISQKPSRDICQRGTSLTIQCQVDSQVTMMFWYRQQPGQSLTLIATANQGSEATYESGFVIDKFPISRPNLTFSTLTVSNMSPEDSSIYLCSVDGHYPKAVQPQHFGDGTRLSIL.

The chain has TRBV2 and TRBJ2-1, with 8 bases lining up with TRBD2. Germline values: CDR1 SNHLY, CDR2 FYNNEI. The V segment lost 7 bases and the J segment 15 bases; nucleotides outside the gene matches: 5. CDR3 length: 10 residues. The CDR3 DNA is TGTGCCAGCATGGGACTAGTGGTGTTCTTC. This translates into CASMGLVVFF. Drawing the rest from reference TRBV2 and TRBJ2-1, the complete variable domain is EPEVTQTPSHQVTQMGQEVILRCVPISNHLYFYWYRQILGQKVEFLVSFYNNEISEKSEIFDDQFSVERPDGSNFTLKIRSTKLEDSAMYFCASMGLVVFFGPGTRLTVL.

V gene TRBV27 combines with J gene TRBJ1-2; D not certain. V gave up 0 bases and J gave up 4 bases, with 6 bases separating them. CDR3 length equals 13 residues. Per the germline V gene, CDR1 is MNHEY and CDR2 is SMNVEV (reference sequence). CDR3 DNA sequence: TGTGCCAGCAGTTTATCGGGCCGCTATGGCTACACCTTC. Translated, it gives CASSLSGRYGYTF.

The chain employs TRBV7-2 and TRBJ2-1; TRBD2 matches at 8 bases. This CDR3 has 15 amino acids. CDR1 SGHTA and CDR2 FQGNSA come from the germline V gene. V lost 3 bases to trimming and J lost 7 bases; unmatched junction nucleotides: 8. The CDR3 DNA reads TGTGCCAGCAGCTTGCCAGCGGGAGTGGGGAATGAGCAGTTCTTC. Translation: CASSLPAGVGNEQFF.

V usage is TRBV14 and J usage is TRBJ1-1; D perhaps matches TRBD1 (6 bases). The CDR3 totals 15 residues. Germline loops: CDR1 SGHDN, CDR2 FVKESK. Trimming removed 4 bases at V and 1 base at J, with 13 bases between. CDR3 DNA: TGTGCCAGCAGCCCGACCGGGACAACGAACACTGAAGCTTTCTTT. Its translation: CASSPTGTTNTEAFF.

This clone appeared once. The gene calls are TRBV11-3 and TRBJ2-5; D is perhaps TRBD2 (5 bases). V was cut by 5 bases and J by 5 bases, with 12 bases left in between. CDR1 and CDR2 (germline): SGHNT, YENEEA. This CDR3 region has 13 residues. The CDR3 sequence: CASSVRWRETQYF. The CDR3 DNA sequence: TGTGCCAGCAGCGTCAGATGGAGGGAGACCCAGTACTTC.

V is TRBV5-6 and J is TRBJ1-1; 7 bases map to TRBD1. V trimming: 4 bases; J trimming: 6 bases; junction bases outside the gene matches: 12. Germline V gene data show CDR1 as SGHDT and CDR2 as YYEEEE. This CDR3 contains 15 residues. For the CDR3, the DNA is TGTGCCAGCAGCCCCGGAGACAGGGTTAACGCTGAAGCTTTCTTT. It encodes CASSPGDRVNAEAFF. Filled out from reference TRBV5-6 and TRBJ1-1, the complete variable domain reads DAGVTQSPTHLIKTRGQQVTLRCSPKSGHDTVSWYQQALGQGPQFIFQYYEEEERQRGNFPDRFSGHQFPNYSSELNVNALLLGDSALYLCASSPGDRVNAEAFFGQGTRLTVV.

The chain has TRBV7-6 and TRBJ1-3, with D perhaps TRBD1 (6 bases). The V end lost 5 bases, the J end lost 1 base, and 24 bases lay between the germline ends. Germline V lookup: CDR1 SGHVS, CDR2 FNYEAQ. The CDR3 spans 19 residues. CDR3 region: CASSRLIPPGVVSGNTIYF. CDR3 DNA: TGTGCCAGCAGCCGATTAATCCCTCCAGGGGTGGTGTCTGGAAACACCATATATTTT.

The rearrangement links TRBV28 to TRBJ1-2; D remains ambiguous. Germline V lookup: CDR1 MDHEN, CDR2 SYDVKM. V was shortened by 8 bases and J by 4 bases, with 17 bases between the two germline ends. CDR3 length: 14 residues. The DNA of the CDR3 is TGTGCCAGCTTAAGTCTGAGCTATGGCTATGGCTACACCTTC. Amino acids: CASLSLSYGYGYTF.

V is TRBV4-1 and J is TRBJ1-4; D not certain. Trimming cost V 0 bases and J 0 bases, with 8 bases left between them. This CDR3 comprises 16 residues. From germline, CDR1 is MGHRA and CDR2 YSYEKL. Written as DNA, the CDR3 is TGCGCCAGCAGCCAAGAACGCTCTACAACTAATGAAAAACTGTTTTTT. It translates to CASSQERSTTNEKLFF.

J is TRBJ2-7 and V is TRBV19; D is possibly TRBD2 (7 bases). The CDR3 spans 15 residues. The germline CDR1 and CDR2 sequences are LNHDA and SQIVND (reference sequence). V lost 3 bases to trimming and J lost 4 bases, with 16 bases between them. CDR3 DNA: TGTGCCAGTAGTATCCGTCATGGGGGGGCTTACGAGCAGTACTTC. Translation: CASSIRHGGAYEQYF.

The genes are TRBV9 and TRBJ1-6; the match to TRBD1 covers 9 bases. From germline, CDR1 is SGDLS and CDR2 YYNGEE. Trimming removed 3 bases from V and 4 bases from J; junction bases left unmatched: 2. This CDR3 is built from 15 residues. CDR3 amino acids: CASSAGTGYNSPLHF. CDR3 DNA: TGTGCCAGCAGCGCCGGGACAGGGTATAATTCACCCCTCCACTTT. The complete variable domain, with remaining parts taken from reference TRBV9 and TRBJ1-6, reads DSGVTQTPKHLITATGQRVTLRCSPRSGDLSVYWYQQSLDQGLQFLIQYYNGEERAKGNILERFSAQQFPDLHSELNLSSLELGDSALYFCASSAGTGYNSPLHFGNGTRLTVT.

This clone has a handful of counts. J is TRBJ1-1 and V is TRBV5-4; no clear D. The CDR3 loop spans 15 amino acids. Trimming took off 0 bases at V and 1 base at J, with 10 bases between the two ends. Germline CDR1 and CDR2: SGHNT and YYREEE (reference sequence). The CDR3 DNA follows: TGTGCCAGCAGCTTGGGGCCGAACAAGAACACTGAAGCTTTCTTT. This gives the protein CASSLGPNKNTEAFF. Filled out from reference TRBV5-4 and TRBJ1-1, the complete variable domain reads ETGVTQSPTHLIKTRGQQVTLRCSSQSGHNTVSWYQQALGQGPQFIFQYYREEENGRGNFPPRFSGLQFPNYSSELNVNALELDDSALYLCASSLGPNKNTEAFFGQGTRLTVV.